The 2 T cell receptor beta chains reported below all come from one sample, sequenced in a study of T-cell memory formation after mild COVID-19. TCRdb reprocessed the 5' RACE reads via MiXCR and lists one record per CDR3 protein. This sample has about 340,000 distinct CDR3 sequences, with 20% to 25% found just once. Sequenced input: PBMCs or a T cell subset sorted from them (not recorded which). The receptor set was obtained from an adult woman who had mild COVID-19 (a few samples of this study predate the infection). Cell type and time point are not known.

This clonotype has only a few counts. The V call is TRBV5-5, the J call TRBJ1-5; D is uncertain. There are 15 residues in the CDR3. V shed 4 bases and J shed 3 bases, with 14 bases lying between them. Germline values: CDR1 SGHKS, CDR2 YYEKEE (reference sequence). CDR3 coding DNA: TGTGCCAGCAGCCCTTCGGGTCAGCTCAATCAGCCCCAGCATTTT. This gives the protein CASSPSGQLNQPQHF.

The chain uses TRBV6-1 and TRBJ1-1; D not certain. In germline, CDR1 is MNHNS, CDR2 SASEGT. Trimming cost V 6 bases and J 5 bases, with 16 bases left between them. The CDR3 length is 14 residues. For the CDR3, the DNA is TGTGCCAGCAGGGCGACGGGAGGCAGTACTGAAGCTTTCTTT. It encodes CASRATGGSTEAFF.